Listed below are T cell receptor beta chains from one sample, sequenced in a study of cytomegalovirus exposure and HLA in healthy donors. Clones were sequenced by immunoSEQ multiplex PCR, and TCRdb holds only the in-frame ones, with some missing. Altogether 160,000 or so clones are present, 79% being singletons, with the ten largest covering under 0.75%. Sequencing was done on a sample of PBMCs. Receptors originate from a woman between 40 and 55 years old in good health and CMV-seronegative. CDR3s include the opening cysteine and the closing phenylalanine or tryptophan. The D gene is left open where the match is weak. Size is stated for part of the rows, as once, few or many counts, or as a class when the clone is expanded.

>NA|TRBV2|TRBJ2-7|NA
TGTGCCAGCGGGCGGGACTCCTACGAGCAGTACTTC
CASGRDSYEQYF
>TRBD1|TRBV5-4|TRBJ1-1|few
TGTGCCAGCCACGCGGGACAGGGGGGGTACACTGAAGCTTTCTTT
CASHAGQGGYTEAFF
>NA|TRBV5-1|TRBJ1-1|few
TGCGCCAGCAGCTTGCAACAGCTGAACACTGAAGCTTTCTTT
CASSLQQLNTEAFF
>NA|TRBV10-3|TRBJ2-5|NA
TGTGCCATCAGCACCGGACAGCCACAAGAGACCCAGTACTTC
CAISTGQPQETQYF
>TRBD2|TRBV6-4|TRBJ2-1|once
TGTGCCAGCAGTGACGGCGGGGGGGCGAGCAATGAGCAGTTCTTC
CASSDGGGASNEQFF
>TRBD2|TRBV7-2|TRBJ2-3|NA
TGTGCCAGCAGCAGATCTAGCGGGGGGACAGATACGCAGTATTTT
CASSRSSGGTDTQYF
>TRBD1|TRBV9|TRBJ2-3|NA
TGTGCCAGCAGCGGGACAGGGGCGACCACAGATACGCAGTATTTT
CASSGTGATTDTQYF
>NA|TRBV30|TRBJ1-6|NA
TGTGCCTGGAGTACCGGGACACTCATCTCACCCCTCCACTTT
CAWSTGTLISPLHF
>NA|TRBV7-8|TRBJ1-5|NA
TGTGCCAGCAGCTTTGCGGCAGTCAATCAGCCCCAGCATTTT
CASSFAAVNQPQHF
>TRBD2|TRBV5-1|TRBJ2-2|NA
TGCGCCAGCAGCCCTCTAGCGGGGGGGCGAAACACCGGGGAGCTGTTTTTT
CASSPLAGGRNTGELFF
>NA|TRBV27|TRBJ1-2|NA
TGTGCCAGCAGTCAGCCCGGAATGGGGGGACCCAGGGGCTACACCTTC
CASSQPGMGGPRGYTF
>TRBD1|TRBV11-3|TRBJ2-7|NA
TGTGCCAGCAGCCGCTCAAATCGCTGGACCGGGACAGCTACTACCTACGAGCAGTACTTC
CASSRSNRWTGTATTYEQYF
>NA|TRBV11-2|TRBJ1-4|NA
TGTGCCAGCAGCTTAGACCCCGGACAGAATGAAAAACTGTTTTTT
CASSLDPGQNEKLFF
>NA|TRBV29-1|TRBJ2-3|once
TGCAGCGTTGAACCAGGACAAACTAGCACAGATACGCAGTATTTT
CSVEPGQTSTDTQYF
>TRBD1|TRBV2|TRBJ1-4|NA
TGTGCCAGCAGTTTTAGACAGGGGAGTGAAAAACTGTTTTTT
CASSFRQGSEKLFF
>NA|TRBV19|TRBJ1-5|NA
TGTGCCAGTAGTATAAGGAGAGGTAGTCCTCATAGCAATCAGCCCCAGCATTTT
CASSIRRGSPHSNQPQHF
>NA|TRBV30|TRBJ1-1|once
TGTGCCTGGGCCCTCTCTCGGGACACTGAAGCTTTCTTT
CAWALSRDTEAFF
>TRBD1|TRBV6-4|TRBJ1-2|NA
TGTGCCAGCAGTGACCAGACAGGACAGGGGGCAGATGGCTACACCTTC
CASSDQTGQGADGYTF
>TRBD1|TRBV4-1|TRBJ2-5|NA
TGCGCCAGCAGCCAAGCGGGACAGCCGGCGGAGACCCAGTACTTC
CASSQAGQPAETQYF
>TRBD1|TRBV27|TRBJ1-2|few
TGTGCCAGCAGTCCTGCTGACAGGGCTATCTATGGCTACACCTTC
CASSPADRAIYGYTF
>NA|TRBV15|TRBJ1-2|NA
TGTGCCACCAGCAGAGACGGTTACGGCTACACCTTC
CATSRDGYGYTF
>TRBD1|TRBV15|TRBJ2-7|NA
TGTGCCACCGGACAGGGGTTCCGACCCGAGCAGTACTTC
CATGQGFRPEQYF
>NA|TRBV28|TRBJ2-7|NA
TGTGCCAGCAGGAGACTCGCAGCCCTTGGGGGGAGTTCCTACGAGCAGTACTTC
CASRRLAALGGSSYEQYF
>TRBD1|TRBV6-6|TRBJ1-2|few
TGTGGAACAGCGACAGGGCCTGGCTATGGCTACACCTTC
CGTATGPGYGYTF
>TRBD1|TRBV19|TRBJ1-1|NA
TGTGCCAGTAGACAAACAGGGGATATCACTGAAGCTTTCTTT
CASRQTGDITEAFF
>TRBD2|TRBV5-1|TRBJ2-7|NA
TGCGCCAGCAGCTTGAGCCCGGGACTAGCGGGAGTCCCCTACGAGCAGTACTTC
CASSLSPGLAGVPYEQYF
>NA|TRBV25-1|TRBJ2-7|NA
TGTGCCAGCAGTGAGTTAGGAACAGGCAAGAGCTCCTACGAGCAGTACTTC
CASSELGTGKSSYEQYF
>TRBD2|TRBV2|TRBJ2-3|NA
TGTGCCAGCAGGGAAACCGGACTAGCGGGAGGGCCGGATACGCAGTATTTT
CASRETGLAGGPDTQYF
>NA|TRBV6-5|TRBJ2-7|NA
TGTGCCAGCAGTCGGGGAGCTACCTACGAGCAGTACTTC
CASSRGATYEQYF
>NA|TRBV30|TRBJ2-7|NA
TGTGCCTGGAGTTTACAAATCTCCTACGAGCAGTACTTC
CAWSLQISYEQYF
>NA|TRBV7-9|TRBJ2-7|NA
TGTGCCAGCACCCGAGGACAGCAAGCCTACGAGCAGTACTTC
CASTRGQQAYEQYF
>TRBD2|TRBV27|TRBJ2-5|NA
TGTGCCAGCAGTTTTCGACTAGCGGGAGCAGAGACCCAGTACTTC
CASSFRLAGAETQYF
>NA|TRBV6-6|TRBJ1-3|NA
TGTGCCAGCAGGACAGCTGGCTCTGGAAACACCATATATTTT
CASRTAGSGNTIYF
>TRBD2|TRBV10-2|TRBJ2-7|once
TGCGCCACCACTACTAGCGGGAGTGGCAACGAGCAGTACTTC
CATTTSGSGNEQYF
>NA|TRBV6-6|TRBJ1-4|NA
TGTGCCACAGCTGGGAGGGGGACTAATGAAAAACTGTTTTTT
CATAGRGTNEKLFF
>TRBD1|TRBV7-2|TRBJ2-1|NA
TGTGCCAGCAGCTTAGGACAGGGTTATGAGCAGTTCTTC
CASSLGQGYEQFF
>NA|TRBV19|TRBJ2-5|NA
TGTGCCAGTAGTATCGGGTACCAAGAGACCCAGTACTTC
CASSIGYQETQYF
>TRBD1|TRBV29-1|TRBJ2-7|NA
TGCAGCGTTGAGGCACAGGGGGCTTACGAGCAGTACTTC
CSVEAQGAYEQYF
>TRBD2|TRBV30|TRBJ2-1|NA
TGTGCCTGGAGTGGGTCTCGGGGGGGCGACCAGGCAATAACTCGGTGGGAGCAGTTCTTC
CAWSGSRGGDQAITRWEQFF
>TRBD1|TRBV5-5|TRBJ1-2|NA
TGTGCCAGCAGCTTTTTACAGGGGGCCAAAAATTTTGGCTACACCTTC
CASSFLQGAKNFGYTF
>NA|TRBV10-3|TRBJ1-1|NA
TGTGCTACTACGGGAGGATTGAACACTGAAGCTTTCTTT
CATTGGLNTEAFF
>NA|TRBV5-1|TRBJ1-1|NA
TGCGCCAGCAGCTCTCCCGGGGTAAAGGAAGGAACTGAAGCTTTCTTT
CASSSPGVKEGTEAFF
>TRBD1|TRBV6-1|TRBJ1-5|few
TGTGCCAGCAGTGACCCGGGGACAGGCCCTATGGGGCAGCCCCAGCATTTT
CASSDPGTGPMGQPQHF
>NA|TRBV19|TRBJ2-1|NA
TGTGCCAGTACCAATTTCCCCGGTAATGAGCAGTTCTTC
CASTNFPGNEQFF
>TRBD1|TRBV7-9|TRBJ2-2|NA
TGTGCCAGCAGCCCAACAGGGGCGCTCGTCACCGGGGAGCTGTTTTTT
CASSPTGALVTGELFF
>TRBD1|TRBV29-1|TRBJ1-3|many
TGCAGCGGGAGGGACAGCGAAATATCGGCCATATATTTT
CSGRDSEISAIYF
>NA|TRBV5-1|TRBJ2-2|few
TGCGCCAGCAGCTTGGGAGATAGGGAGCTGTTTTTT
CASSLGDRELFF
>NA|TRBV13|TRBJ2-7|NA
TGTGCCAGCAGCCCCCGGGACTCCTCCTACGAGCAGTACTTC
CASSPRDSSYEQYF
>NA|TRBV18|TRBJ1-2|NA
TGTGCCAGCTCACGGGGGACTGGGGATGGCTACACCTTC
CASSRGTGDGYTF
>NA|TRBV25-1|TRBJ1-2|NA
TGTGCCACTCAGGCAGGGCACTATGGCTACACCTTC
CATQAGHYGYTF
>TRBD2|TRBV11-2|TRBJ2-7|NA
TGTGCCAGCAGCACGGGACTAGCGGGGTCGAATCCCTACGAGCAGTACTTC
CASSTGLAGSNPYEQYF
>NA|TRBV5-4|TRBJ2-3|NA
TGTGCCAGCAGTATGCGGACAGATACGCAGTATTTT
CASSMRTDTQYF
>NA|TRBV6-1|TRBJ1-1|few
TGTGCCAGCAGTGAAAGCGCAAAGACCAAGAGGGAAACTGAAGCTTTCTTT
CASSESAKTKRETEAFF